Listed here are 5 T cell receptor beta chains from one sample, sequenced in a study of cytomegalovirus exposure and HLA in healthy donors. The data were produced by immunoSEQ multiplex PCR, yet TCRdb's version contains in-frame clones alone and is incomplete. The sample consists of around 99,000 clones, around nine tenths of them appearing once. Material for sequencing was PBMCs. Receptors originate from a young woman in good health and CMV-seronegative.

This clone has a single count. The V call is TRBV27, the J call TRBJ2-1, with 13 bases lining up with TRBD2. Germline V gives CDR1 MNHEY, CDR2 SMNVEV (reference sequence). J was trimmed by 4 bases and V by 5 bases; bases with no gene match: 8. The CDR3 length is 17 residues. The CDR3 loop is CASSPRTSGSVYNEQFF. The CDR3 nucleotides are TGTGCCAGCAGTCCACGGACTAGCGGGAGTGTATACAATGAGCAGTTCTTC.

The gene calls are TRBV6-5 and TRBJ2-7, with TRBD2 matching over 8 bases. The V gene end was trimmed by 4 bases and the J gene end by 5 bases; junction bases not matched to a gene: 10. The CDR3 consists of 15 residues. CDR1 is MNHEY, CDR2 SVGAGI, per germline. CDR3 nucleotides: TGTGCCAGCAGTTCTACTAGGACTAGCATCCACGAGCAGTACTTC. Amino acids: CASSSTRTSIHEQYF.

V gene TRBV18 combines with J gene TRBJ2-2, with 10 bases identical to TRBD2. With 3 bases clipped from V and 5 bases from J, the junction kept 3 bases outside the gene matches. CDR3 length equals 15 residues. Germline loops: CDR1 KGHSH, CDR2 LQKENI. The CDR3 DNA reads TGTGCCAGCTCACCCCAGACTAGCGGGACCGGGGAGCTGTTTTTT. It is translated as CASSPQTSGTGELFF.

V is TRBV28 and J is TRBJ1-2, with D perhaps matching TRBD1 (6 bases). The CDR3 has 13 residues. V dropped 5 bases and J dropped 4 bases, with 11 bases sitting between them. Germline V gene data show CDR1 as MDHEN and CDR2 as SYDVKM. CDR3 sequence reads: CASSEQGPYGYTF. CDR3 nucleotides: TGTGCCAGCAGTGAACAGGGTCCCTATGGCTACACCTTC.

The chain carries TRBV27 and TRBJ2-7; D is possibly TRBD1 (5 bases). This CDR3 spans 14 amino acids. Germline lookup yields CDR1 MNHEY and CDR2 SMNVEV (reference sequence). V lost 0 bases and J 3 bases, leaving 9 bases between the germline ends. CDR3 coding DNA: TGTGCCAGCAGTTTATCGACAAGGGGCTACGAGCAGTACTTC. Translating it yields CASSLSTRGYEQYF.